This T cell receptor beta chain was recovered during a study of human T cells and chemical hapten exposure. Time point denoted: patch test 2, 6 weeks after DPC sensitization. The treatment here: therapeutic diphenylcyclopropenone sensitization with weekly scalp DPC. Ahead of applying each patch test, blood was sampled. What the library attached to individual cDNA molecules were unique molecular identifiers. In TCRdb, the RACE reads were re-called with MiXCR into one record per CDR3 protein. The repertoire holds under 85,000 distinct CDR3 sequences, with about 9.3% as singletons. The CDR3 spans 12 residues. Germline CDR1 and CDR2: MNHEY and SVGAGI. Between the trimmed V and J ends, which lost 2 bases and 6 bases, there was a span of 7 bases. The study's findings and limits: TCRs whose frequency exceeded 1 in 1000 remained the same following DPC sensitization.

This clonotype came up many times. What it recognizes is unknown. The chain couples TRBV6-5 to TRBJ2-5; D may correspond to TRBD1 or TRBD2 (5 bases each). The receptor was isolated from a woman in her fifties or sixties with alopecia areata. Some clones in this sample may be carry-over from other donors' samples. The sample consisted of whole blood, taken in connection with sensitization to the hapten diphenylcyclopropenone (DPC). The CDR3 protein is CASSYEGKTQYF. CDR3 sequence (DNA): TGTGCCAGCAGTTACGAGGGGAAGACCCAGTACTTC.